The source of this T cell receptor (beta chain) is a study of human T cells and chemical hapten exposure. This clonotype has just a few counts. Germline V CDR1 and CDR2: MGHRA, YSYEKL. The CDR3 runs to 16 residues. The junction had 9 bases not matched to a gene; V was cut back by 5 bases and J by 3 bases. TCRdb itself ran the RACE reads through MiXCR, one entry per CDR3 protein. The repertoire holds around 110,000 distinct CDR3 sequences, with roughly 12% as singletons. Indicated time point: patch test 1, 2 weeks after DPC sensitization. Treatment specified: therapeutic diphenylcyclopropenone sensitization with weekly scalp DPC.

The receptor's source is a woman in her forties or fifties with alopecia areata. Some clones in this sample may be carry-over from other donors' samples. The sample in question was whole blood, obtained in connection with sensitization to the hapten diphenylcyclopropenone (DPC). The chain is built from TRBV4-1 and TRBJ2-1, with 8 nucleotides matching TRBD2. CDR3 loop: CASSGRAGAIYNEQFF. The CDR3 DNA reads TGCGCCAGCAGCGGACGAGCGGGGGCGATCTACAATGAGCAGTTCTTC.